This T cell receptor beta chain was retrieved from a study of T-cell reconstitution after alpha-beta-depleted transplantation in children. Overall study findings and caveats: Most T-cell counts and diversity one year after the transplant came from T cells that were newly produced. Where alpha-beta T cells came from about two months after transplant was reportedly several hundred expanded graft clones.

This clonotype was counted many times. What it binds is not known. Unique molecular identifiers were incorporated during preparation of the TCRbeta library. TCRdb re-derived calls from the PCR reads in MiXCR, one entry per CDR3 protein. The data hold 330,000 or so distinct CDR3 sequences, with 7.5% to 9% observed a single time. Losses at the gene ends were 1 base for V and 4 bases for J; bases not matched to a gene: 4. The CDR3 has 16 amino acids. Per the germline V gene, CDR1 is KGHSH and CDR2 is LQKENI. The chain is built from TRBV18 and TRBJ2-1, with 10 bases matching TRBD2. This specimen consisted of peripheral blood, obtained 360 days after TCRalphabeta/CD19-depleted stem cell transplant. This TCR came from a female patient under 10 years old who had a stem cell transplant for Fanconi anemia, so the T cells may come from the graft donor. The CDR3 is CASSPLSGRSYNEQFF. In nucleotides, the CDR3 is TGTGCCAGCTCACCACTTAGCGGGAGGTCGTACAATGAGCAGTTCTTC.